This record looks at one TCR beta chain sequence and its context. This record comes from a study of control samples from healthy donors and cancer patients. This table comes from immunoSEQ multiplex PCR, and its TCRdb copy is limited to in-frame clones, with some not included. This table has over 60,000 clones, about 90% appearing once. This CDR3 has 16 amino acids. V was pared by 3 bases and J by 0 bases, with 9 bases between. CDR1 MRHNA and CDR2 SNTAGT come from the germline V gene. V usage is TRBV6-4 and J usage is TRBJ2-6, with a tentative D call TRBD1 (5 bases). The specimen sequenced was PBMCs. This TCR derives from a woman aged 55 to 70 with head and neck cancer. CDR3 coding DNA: TGTGCCAGCAGTGAAAAACAGGACTCTGGGGCCAACGTCCTGACTTTC. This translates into CASSEKQDSGANVLTF.